The following is a T cell receptor beta chain sequence with its context. The antigen is not known. Treatment of the sample: oral pan-JAK inhibitor, 5-10 mg twice daily. The sample comes from a study of CD8+ T cells in alopecia areata. cDNA reverse transcribed from extracted RNA served as the sequencing template. Sequenced by immunoSEQ multiplex PCR; TCRdb stores in-frame clones only, minus some. This sample yields 150,000 to 200,000 clones, of which about 60% are seen a single time; over 10% belongs to the top ten. Unmatched junction bases numbered 3, after V lost 0 bases and J lost 8 bases. The CDR3 length is 13 residues. Per germline, CDR1 SGHRS and CDR2 YFSETQ. The study, taken as a whole, reports: Just one nonresponder means the tie between baseline CD8+ expansion and response stays uncertain. There were also resident alphabeta T cells of normal skin sequenced in scalp samples. In scalp, tofacitinib significantly decreased clonality and expanded CD8+ clones among the top 100.

The sequence came from a human donor with alopecia areata. The genes are TRBV5-1 and TRBJ1-2, with 8 bases matching TRBD1. The sequences come from CD8+ T cells sorted from blood, collected at week 24, from a patient treated with tofacitinib. The CDR3 DNA is TGCGCCAGCAGCTTGGAGTCAGGGGGCGGCTACACCTTC. Protein product: CASSLESGGGYTF. The whole variable domain, remainder taken from reference TRBV5-1 and TRBJ1-2, is KAGVTQTPRYLIKTRGQQVTLSCSPISGHRSVSWYQQTPGQGLQFLFEYFSETQRNKGNFPGRFSGRQFSNSRSEMNVSTLELGDSALYLCASSLESGGGYTFGSGTRLTVV.